The next 30 T cell receptor beta chains were all read from a single sample in a study of control samples from healthy donors and cancer patients. Assay used: immunoSEQ multiplex PCR; TCRdb lists only in-frame clones, some missing. This table has 150,000 to 200,000 clones, around nine tenths appearing once. Sequenced: blood. All receptors come from a woman younger than 45 in good health.

The CDR3 loop is CATSSYRGYSNQPQHF. CDR3 coding DNA: TGTGCCACCAGCTCCTACAGGGGGTATAGCAATCAGCCCCAGCATTTT. The chain is built from TRBV15 and TRBJ1-5, with TRBD1 identical over 8 bases. Germline trimming cut 5 bases from V and 0 bases from J; bases unmatched to any gene: 6. Germline V gene lookup returns CDR1 LNHNV and CDR2 YYDKDF (reference sequence). The CDR3 is made up of 16 amino acids.

A few counts support this clone. The chain joins TRBV2 to TRBJ2-7; the D is unclear. Germline V gene lookup returns CDR1 SNHLY and CDR2 FYNNEI. The V gene lost 2 bases and the J gene lost 3 bases, with 5 bases spanning the gap. This CDR3 contains 12 residues. The CDR3 sequence is CASSELDYEQYF. The DNA for the CDR3 is TGTGCCAGCAGTGAATTGGACTACGAGCAGTACTTC.

The chain carries TRBV2 and TRBJ1-5, with a tentative D call TRBD1 (6 bases). V was cut by 3 bases and J by 2 bases, with 11 bases left in between. Germline V lookup: CDR1 SNHLY, CDR2 FYNNEI. The CDR3 covers 15 residues. CDR3 DNA sequence: TGTGCCAGCAGTGACAGGGGTGGTGGCAATCAGCCCCAGCATTTT. This translates into CASSDRGGGNQPQHF.

As regards this clone: Within the sample, other DNA sequences also encode this same CDR3. This chain joins TRBV27 and TRBJ1-5; D not certain. The CDR3 spans 12 residues. CDR1 MNHEY and CDR2 SMNVEV come from the germline V gene (reference sequence). V was shortened by 4 bases and J by 7 bases, with 8 bases between the two germline ends. CDR3 loop: CASSYRGQPQHF. For the CDR3, the DNA is TGTGCCAGCAGTTACCGAGGGCAGCCCCAGCATTTT.

This chain connects TRBV13 to TRBJ2-1; D remains ambiguous. Trimming removed 0 bases from V and 5 bases from J, with 8 bases in between. Germline lookup yields CDR1 PRHDT and CDR2 FYEKMQ (reference sequence). The CDR3 length is 14 residues. The CDR3 loop reads CASSLGRPDNEQFF. DNA for the CDR3: TGTGCCAGCAGCTTAGGCCGACCTGACAATGAGCAGTTCTTC.

V gene TRBV2 combines with J gene TRBJ1-4; D is unclear. Germline loops: CDR1 SNHLY, CDR2 FYNNEI. The CDR3 is 14 residues long. Trimming stripped 3 bases from V and 8 bases from J, with 13 bases between. The CDR3 region has the DNA TGTGCCAGCAGTGAGGGTAGACCTCCCGAAAAACTGTTTTTT. It codes for CASSEGRPPEKLFF.

About this clone itself: Other DNA sequences in the sample encode the same CDR3. The chain joins TRBV2 to TRBJ1-2; 7 nucleotides align to TRBD1. The length of the CDR3 is 13 residues. The trim removed 3 bases at V and 5 bases at J, leaving 3 bases unmatched. Germline CDR1 is SNHLY and CDR2 is FYNNEI. The CDR3 DNA follows: TGTGCCAGCAGTGAGAGGGGGCTGTATGGCTACACCTTC. It is translated as CASSERGLYGYTF.

The chain is built from TRBV7-2 and TRBJ2-4, with D possibly being TRBD2 (5 bases). Trimming cost V 5 bases and J 1 base, with 21 bases left between them. Germline CDR1 SGHTA, CDR2 FQGNSA. This CDR3 is built from 18 residues. This CDR3 is CASSPTRTLAAAKNIQYF. The CDR3 nucleotides read TGTGCCAGCAGCCCAACTCGGACCCTAGCTGCGGCCAAAAACATTCAGTACTTC. Using reference TRBV7-2 and TRBJ2-4 for the parts outside the CDR3, the full variable domain is GAGVSQSPSNKVTEKGKDVELRCDPISGHTALYWYRQSLGQGLEFLIYFQGNSAPDKSGLPSDRFSAERTGGSVSTLTIQRTQQEDSAVYLCASSPTRTLAAAKNIQYFGAGTRLSVL.

CDR3 residues: CASSFDGNTEAFF. Written as DNA, the CDR3 is TGTGCCAGCAGCTTTGACGGAAACACTGAAGCTTTCTTT. This chain links TRBV7-8 with TRBJ1-1; D unresolved. Per the germline V gene, CDR1 is SGHVS and CDR2 is FQNEAQ. V gave up 3 bases and J gave up 2 bases, with 7 bases separating them. The CDR3 length is 13 residues.

This clone was recorded only once. This chain joins TRBV12-3 or TRBV12-4 and TRBJ1-2; D gene uncertain. V was cut by 3 bases and J by 6 bases, with 2 bases left in between. The CDR3 spans 10 residues. The CDR3 bases are TGTGCCAGCAGTTTTAATGGCTACACCTTC. Protein: CASSFNGYTF.

CDR3 DNA: TGTGCCAGCAGCCGACAGAGCTTTAGAACTGAAGCTTTCTTT. As protein: CASSRQSFRTEAFF. The chain has TRBV3-1 (or the pseudogene TRBV3-2) and TRBJ1-1; possible D gene TRBD1, 5 bases. The CDR3 sequence is 14 residues long. Germline CDR1 LGHDT, CDR2 YNNKEL (reference sequence). Trimming removed 4 bases from V and 5 bases from J, with 14 bases in between.

V gene TRBV24-1 combines with J gene TRBJ1-6, with D possibly TRBD1 on 5 matching bases. Trimming cost V 5 bases and J 9 bases, with 10 bases left between them. Looked up from germline, CDR1 is KGHDR and CDR2 is SFDVKD. The CDR3 sequence is 13 residues long. The CDR3 loop reads CATSAQGGSPLHF. The DNA of the CDR3 is TGTGCCACCAGTGCTCAGGGAGGTTCACCCCTCCACTTT.

J is TRBJ1-6 and V is TRBV11-2; no clear D gene. Germline values: CDR1 SGHAT, CDR2 FQNNGV. The CDR3 runs to 14 residues. Trimming took 5 bases from V and 7 from J, leaving 12 bases between them. In DNA, the CDR3 is TGTGCCAGCAGCCTCAACGGTGGAAATTCACCCCTCCACTTT. Amino acid sequence: CASSLNGGNSPLHF.

About this clone itself: Within the sample, other DNA sequences also encode this same CDR3. This chain joins TRBV5-6 and TRBJ2-7; D unresolved. This CDR3 contains 11 residues. V was pared by 0 bases and J by 3 bases, with 1 base between. In germline, CDR1 is SGHDT, CDR2 YYEEEE. In nucleotides, the CDR3 is TGTGCCAGCAGCTTGGGCTACGAGCAGTACTTC. It encodes CASSLGYEQYF.

This rearrangement joins TRBV10-3 to TRBJ2-2, with D perhaps TRBD1 (5 bases). Trimming pared 6 bases from V and 4 bases from J, leaving 18 bases between. From germline, CDR1 is ENHRY and CDR2 SYGVKD. This CDR3 spans 16 amino acids. The CDR3 spells CAISPRVQRATGELFF. The CDR3 DNA reads TGTGCCATCAGCCCCAGGGTGCAAAGGGCCACCGGGGAGCTGTTTTTT.

This chain uses TRBV7-2 with TRBJ1-2, with D possibly being TRBD1 (5 bases). The V gene's germline CDR1 is SGHTA and CDR2 FQGNSA. The germline V and J ends were trimmed by 3 bases and 5 bases, with 7 bases remaining between them. The CDR3 totals 12 residues. The CDR3: CASSFAGYGYTF. The CDR3, as DNA: TGTGCCAGCAGCTTCGCAGGGTATGGCTACACCTTC.

This clone turned up a few times. CDR3 region: CASSLVREPLHF. The CDR3 DNA reads TGTGCCAGCAGCTTAGTTCGGGAACCCCTCCACTTT. V and J are TRBV7-9 and TRBJ1-6; D is unresolved. Per germline, CDR1 SEHNR and CDR2 FQNEAQ (reference sequence). The V end lost 1 base, the J end lost 12 bases, and 7 bases lay between the germline ends. The CDR3 totals 12 residues.

CDR3 amino acids: CASSFGGMGYGYTF. CDR3 sequence (DNA): TGTGCCAGCAGTTTCGGGGGAATGGGGTATGGCTACACCTTC. The chain recombines TRBV27 with TRBJ1-2; a weak D match, TRBD1 (5 bases). The CDR3 has 14 amino acids. V lost 3 bases and J lost 5, with 13 bases in between. Germline V CDR1 and CDR2: MNHEY, SMNVEV (reference sequence).

V gene TRBV24-1 combines with J gene TRBJ2-3, with D unclear. Deletions cut 7 bases from V and 8 bases from J, with 9 bases between. The CDR3 spans 11 residues. Germline assignment: CDR1 KGHDR and CDR2 SFDVKD. The CDR3 coding sequence is TGTGCCACCAGATTTGGGGTTACGCAGTATTTT. This gives the protein CATRFGVTQYF.

The rearrangement uses TRBV7-9 and TRBJ2-4, with D unresolved. This CDR3 spans 15 amino acids. Germline V CDR1 and CDR2: SEHNR, FQNEAQ (reference sequence). Deletions cut 0 bases from V and 4 bases from J, with 10 bases between. The CDR3 sequence: CASSLAWAGKNIQYF. DNA of the CDR3: TGTGCCAGCAGCTTAGCGTGGGCAGGAAAAAACATTCAGTACTTC.

This clone was seen only a few times. The J gene is TRBJ1-1, the V gene TRBV6-1, with unresolved D. The germline V gene has CDR1 MNHNS and CDR2 SASEGT. Trimming left V 1 base short and J 1 base short, with 7 bases between. The CDR3 has 14 amino acids. The CDR3 bases are TGTGCCAGCAGTGAAGAGAGGACGAACACTGAAGCTTTCTTT. This sequence encodes CASSEERTNTEAFF.

The J gene is TRBJ2-1, the V gene TRBV4-1; TRBD2 matches at 7 bases. This CDR3 has 15 amino acids. J lost 5 bases, V lost 5 bases, and 9 bases had no gene match. Germline assignment: CDR1 MGHRA and CDR2 YSYEKL. The CDR3 region has the DNA TGCGCCAGCAGCGAACTAAGCGGGGCCCACAATGAGCAGTTCTTC. Its translation: CASSELSGAHNEQFF.

The rearrangement links TRBV5-1 to TRBJ2-7; D tentatively fits TRBD1 or TRBD2 (5 bases each). V shed 5 bases and J shed 0 bases, with 9 bases lying between them. Germline-derived CDR1 and CDR2 are SGHRS and YFSETQ. This CDR3 is 13 amino acids long. The CDR3 region is CASSIGGSYEQYF. CDR3 coding DNA: TGCGCCAGCAGTATTGGGGGCTCCTACGAGCAGTACTTC.

This chain joins TRBV19 and TRBJ1-5, with 8 bases aligning to TRBD1. Trimming at V came to 7 bases and at J to 7 bases, leaving 9 bases not matched to a gene. The CDR3 consists of 14 residues. From germline, CDR1 is LNHDA and CDR2 SQIVND (reference sequence). The CDR3 DNA sequence: TGTGCCAGTAAGGAGCCAGGGGGCGTGCAGCCCCAGCATTTT. Its translation: CASKEPGGVQPQHF.

Note on this clone: Other DNA sequences in this specimen translate into the identical CDR3. The chain is built from TRBV25-1 and TRBJ2-5, with 9 bases fitting TRBD1. CDR1 and CDR2 from the germline V gene are MGHDK and SYGVNS. The CDR3 sequence is 16 residues long. The J segment lost 2 bases and the V segment lost 3 bases, leaving 7 bases of the junction unmatched. The CDR3 DNA reads TGTGCCAGCAGTGACAGCGGACAGGGGTATCAAGAGACCCAGTACTTC. Its protein product is CASSDSGQGYQETQYF.

V and J are TRBV14 and TRBJ2-7, with 9 bases identical to TRBD2. J gave up 0 bases and V 4 bases, and 4 bases lay outside the gene matches. The CDR3 runs 15 residues. The germline gives CDR1 SGHDN, CDR2 FVKESK. In nucleotides, the CDR3 is TGTGCCAGCAGCCCTCGACTAGCGGTCTCCTACGAGCAGTACTTC. It codes for CASSPRLAVSYEQYF.

The chain employs TRBV12-3 or TRBV12-4 and TRBJ1-2; TRBD1 agrees at 9 bases. V lost 6 bases, J lost 8 bases, and 7 bases stayed unmatched. The CDR3 consists of 13 residues. DNA for the CDR3: TGTGCCAGCAGCCTCGACAGGGGGTTAGGCTACACCTTC. Amino acids: CASSLDRGLGYTF.

This rearrangement joins TRBV7-9 to TRBJ1-1; tentative D call: TRBD1 (5 bases). The V end was cut by 4 bases, the J end by 1 base, with 19 bases between. CDR1 and CDR2 (germline): SEHNR, FQNEAQ (reference sequence). The CDR3 is 17 amino acids. CDR3 loop: CASSWTYRDGENTEAFF. In nucleotides, the CDR3 is TGTGCCAGCAGCTGGACGTACCGGGACGGCGAGAACACTGAAGCTTTCTTT.

The chain carries TRBV4-1 and TRBJ2-1, with TRBD1 as a possible D gene (7 bases). Trimming cost V 0 bases and J 4 bases, with 19 bases left between them. Looked up from germline, CDR1 is MGHRA and CDR2 is YSYEKL. The CDR3 extends over 18 amino acids. In DNA, the CDR3 is TGCGCCAGCAGCCAAGAGGGACTTGCCGGGACAGCGTACAATGAGCAGTTCTTC. This gives the protein CASSQEGLAGTAYNEQFF.

V is TRBV27 and J is TRBJ2-1, with 7 nucleotides matching TRBD1. There are 16 residues in the CDR3. V lost 6 bases and J lost 6; bases outside the gene matches: 14. Germline CDR1 MNHEY, CDR2 SMNVEV (reference sequence). The CDR3 DNA reads TGTGCCAGCAGGCGCTCAGGGACAGACCTACGCAATGAGCAGTTCTTC. This gives the protein CASRRSGTDLRNEQFF.